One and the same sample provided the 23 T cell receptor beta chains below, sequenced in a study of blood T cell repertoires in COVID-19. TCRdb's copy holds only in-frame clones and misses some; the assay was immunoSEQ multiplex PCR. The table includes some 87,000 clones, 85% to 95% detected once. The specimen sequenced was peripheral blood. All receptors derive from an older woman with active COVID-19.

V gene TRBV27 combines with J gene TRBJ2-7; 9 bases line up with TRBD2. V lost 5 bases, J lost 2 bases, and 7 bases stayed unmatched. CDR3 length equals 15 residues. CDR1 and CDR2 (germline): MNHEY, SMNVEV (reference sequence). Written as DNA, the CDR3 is TGTGCCAGCAGTCGGAAGCGGGAGGCTACCTACGAGCAGTACTTC. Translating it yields CASSRKREATYEQYF.

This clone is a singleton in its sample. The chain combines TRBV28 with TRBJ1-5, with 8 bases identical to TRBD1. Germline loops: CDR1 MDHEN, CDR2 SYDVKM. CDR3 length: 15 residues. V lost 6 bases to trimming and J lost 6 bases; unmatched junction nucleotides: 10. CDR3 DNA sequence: TGTGCCAGCAGCCCTGACAGGGGCATGATTCAGCCCCAGCATTTT. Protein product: CASSPDRGMIQPQHF.

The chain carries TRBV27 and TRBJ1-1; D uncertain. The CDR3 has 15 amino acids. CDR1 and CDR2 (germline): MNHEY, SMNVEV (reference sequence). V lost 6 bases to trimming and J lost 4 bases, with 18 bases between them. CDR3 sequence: CASRDQPVRGTEAFF. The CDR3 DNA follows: TGTGCCAGCAGAGATCAACCGGTCAGAGGCACTGAAGCTTTCTTT.

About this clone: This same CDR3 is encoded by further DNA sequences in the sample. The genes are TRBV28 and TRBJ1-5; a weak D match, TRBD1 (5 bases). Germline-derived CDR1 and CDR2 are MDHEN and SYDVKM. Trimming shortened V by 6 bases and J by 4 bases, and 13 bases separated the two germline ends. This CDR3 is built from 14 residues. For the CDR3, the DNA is TGTGCCAGCAGCCCCGGGACTGGAAATCAGCCCCAGCATTTT. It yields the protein CASSPGTGNQPQHF.

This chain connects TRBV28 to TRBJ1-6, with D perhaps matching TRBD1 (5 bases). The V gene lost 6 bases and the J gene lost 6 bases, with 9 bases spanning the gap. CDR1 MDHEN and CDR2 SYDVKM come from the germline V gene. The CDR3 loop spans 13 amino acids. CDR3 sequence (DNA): TGTGCCAGCAGCCCTGACAGTAATTCACCCCTCCACTTT. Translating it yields CASSPDSNSPLHF. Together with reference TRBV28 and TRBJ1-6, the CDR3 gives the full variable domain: DVKVTQSSRYLVKRTGEKVFLECVQDMDHENMFWYRQDPGLGLRLIYFSYDVKMKEKGDIPEGYSVSREKKERFSLILESASTNQTSMYLCASSPDSNSPLHFGNGTRLTVT.

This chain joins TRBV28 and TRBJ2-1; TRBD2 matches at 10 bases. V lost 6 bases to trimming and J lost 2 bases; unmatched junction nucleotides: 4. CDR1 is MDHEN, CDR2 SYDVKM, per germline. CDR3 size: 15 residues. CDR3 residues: CASSLSGGTYNEQFF. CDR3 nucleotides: TGTGCCAGCAGCCTTAGCGGGGGGACCTACAATGAGCAGTTCTTC.

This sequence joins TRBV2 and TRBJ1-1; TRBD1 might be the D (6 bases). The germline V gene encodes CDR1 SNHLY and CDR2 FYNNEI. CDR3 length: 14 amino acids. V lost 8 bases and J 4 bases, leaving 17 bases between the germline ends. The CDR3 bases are TGTGCCAGCCCTACGATCTTAGGGGGCACTGAAGCTTTCTTT. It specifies CASPTILGGTEAFF.

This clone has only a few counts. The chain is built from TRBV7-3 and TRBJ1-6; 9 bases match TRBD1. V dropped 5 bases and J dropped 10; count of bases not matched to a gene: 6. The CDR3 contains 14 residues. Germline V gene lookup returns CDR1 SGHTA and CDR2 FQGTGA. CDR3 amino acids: CASSLGQGSSPLHF. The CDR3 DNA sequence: TGTGCCAGCAGCCTAGGACAGGGGAGCTCACCCCTCCACTTT.

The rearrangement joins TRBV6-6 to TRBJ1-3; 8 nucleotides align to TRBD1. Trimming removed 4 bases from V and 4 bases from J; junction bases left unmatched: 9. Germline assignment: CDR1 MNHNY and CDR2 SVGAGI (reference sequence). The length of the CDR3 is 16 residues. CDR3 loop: CASSSRGQTRGNTIYF. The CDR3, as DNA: TGTGCCAGCAGTTCCAGGGGGCAGACGAGGGGAAACACCATATATTTT.

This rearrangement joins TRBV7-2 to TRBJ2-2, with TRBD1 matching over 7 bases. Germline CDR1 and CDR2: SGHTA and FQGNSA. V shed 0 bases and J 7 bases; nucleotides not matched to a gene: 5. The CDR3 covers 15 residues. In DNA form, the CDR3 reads TGTGCCAGCAGCTTAGCGGCAGGGGGTCTCGGGGAGCTGTTTTTT. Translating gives CASSLAAGGLGELFF.

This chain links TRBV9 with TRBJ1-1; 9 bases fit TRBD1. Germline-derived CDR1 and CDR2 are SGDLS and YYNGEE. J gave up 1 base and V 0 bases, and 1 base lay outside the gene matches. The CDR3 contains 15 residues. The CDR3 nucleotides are TGTGCCAGCAGCGTAGAGGACAGGGGGAACACTGAAGCTTTCTTT. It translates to CASSVEDRGNTEAFF.

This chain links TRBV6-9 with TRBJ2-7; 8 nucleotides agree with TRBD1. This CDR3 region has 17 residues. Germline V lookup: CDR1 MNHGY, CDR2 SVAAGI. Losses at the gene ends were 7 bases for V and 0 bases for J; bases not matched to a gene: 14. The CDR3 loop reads CASTHAPRQGSSYEQYF. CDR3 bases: TGTGCCAGCACCCACGCCCCCCGACAGGGGAGCTCCTACGAGCAGTACTTC.

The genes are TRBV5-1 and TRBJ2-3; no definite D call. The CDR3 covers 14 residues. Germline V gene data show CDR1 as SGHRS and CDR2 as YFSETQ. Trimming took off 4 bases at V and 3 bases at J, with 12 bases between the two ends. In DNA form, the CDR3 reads TGCGCCAGCAGCCCGGGTCTACCAACAGATACGCAGTATTTT. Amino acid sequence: CASSPGLPTDTQYF.

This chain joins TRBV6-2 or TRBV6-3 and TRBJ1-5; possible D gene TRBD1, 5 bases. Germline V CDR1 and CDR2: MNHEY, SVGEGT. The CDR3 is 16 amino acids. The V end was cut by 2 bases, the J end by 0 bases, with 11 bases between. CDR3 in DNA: TGTGCCAGCAGTTACCCCCGACAGCTTAGCAATCAGCCCCAGCATTTT. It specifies CASSYPRQLSNQPQHF.

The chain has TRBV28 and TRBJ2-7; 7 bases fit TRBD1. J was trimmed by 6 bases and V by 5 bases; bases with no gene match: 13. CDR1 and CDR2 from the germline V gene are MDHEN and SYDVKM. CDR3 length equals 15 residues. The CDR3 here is CASSPSDRAAVEQYF. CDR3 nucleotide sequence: TGTGCCAGCAGTCCATCCGACAGGGCGGCTGTCGAGCAGTACTTC.

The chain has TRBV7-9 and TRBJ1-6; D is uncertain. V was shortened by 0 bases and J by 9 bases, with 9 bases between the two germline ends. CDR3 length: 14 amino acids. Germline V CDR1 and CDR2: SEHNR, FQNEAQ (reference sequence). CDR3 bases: TGTGCCAGCAGCTTAGCAGACAACAGTTCACCCCTCCACTTT. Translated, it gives CASSLADNSSPLHF.

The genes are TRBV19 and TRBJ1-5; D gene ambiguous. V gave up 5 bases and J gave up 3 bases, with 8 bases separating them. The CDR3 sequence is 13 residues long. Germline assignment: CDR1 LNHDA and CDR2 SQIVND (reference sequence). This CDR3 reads CASSRGNNQPQHF. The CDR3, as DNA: TGTGCCAGTAGTCGCGGGAACAATCAGCCCCAGCATTTT.

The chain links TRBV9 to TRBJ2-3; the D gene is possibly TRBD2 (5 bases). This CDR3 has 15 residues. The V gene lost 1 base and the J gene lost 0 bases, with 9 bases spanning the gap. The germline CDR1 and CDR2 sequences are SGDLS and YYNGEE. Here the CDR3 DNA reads TGTGCCAGCAGCGTAAAGGGCGGGAGCACAGATACGCAGTATTTT. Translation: CASSVKGGSTDTQYF.

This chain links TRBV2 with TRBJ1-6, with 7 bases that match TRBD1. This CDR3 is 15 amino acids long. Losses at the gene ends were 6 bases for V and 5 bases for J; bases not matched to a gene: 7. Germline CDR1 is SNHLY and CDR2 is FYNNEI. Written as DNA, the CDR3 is TGTGCCAGCAGGATCCGGGACAGTGATAATTCACCCCTCCACTTT. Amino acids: CASRIRDSDNSPLHF.

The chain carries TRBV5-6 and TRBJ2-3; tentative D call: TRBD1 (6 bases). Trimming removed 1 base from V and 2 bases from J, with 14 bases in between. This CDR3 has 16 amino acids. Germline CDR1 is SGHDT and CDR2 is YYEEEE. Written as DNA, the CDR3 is TGTGCCAGCAGCTTGTTCTATACAGGGATCACAGATACGCAGTATTTT. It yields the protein CASSLFYTGITDTQYF.

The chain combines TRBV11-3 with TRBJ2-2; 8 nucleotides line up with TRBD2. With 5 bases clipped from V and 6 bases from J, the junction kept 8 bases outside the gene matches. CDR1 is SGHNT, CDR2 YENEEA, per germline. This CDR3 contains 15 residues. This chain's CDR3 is CASSPQEAGAGELFF. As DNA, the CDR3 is TGTGCCAGCAGCCCCCAAGAAGCGGGAGCCGGGGAGCTGTTTTTT.

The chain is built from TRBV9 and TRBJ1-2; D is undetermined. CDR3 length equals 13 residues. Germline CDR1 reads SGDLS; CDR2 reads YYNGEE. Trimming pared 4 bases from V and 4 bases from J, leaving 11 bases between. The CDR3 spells CASSPAGGYGYTF. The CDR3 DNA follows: TGTGCCAGCAGCCCAGCCGGAGGCTATGGCTACACCTTC.

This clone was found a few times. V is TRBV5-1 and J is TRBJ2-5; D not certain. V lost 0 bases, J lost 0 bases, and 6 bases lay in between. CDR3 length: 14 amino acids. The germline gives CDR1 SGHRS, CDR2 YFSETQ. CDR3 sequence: CASSLEIDQETQYF. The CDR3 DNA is TGCGCCAGCAGCTTGGAGATAGACCAAGAGACCCAGTACTTC.